This TCR beta chain emerged from a study of molecular identifiers for immune sequencing clone quantification. TCRdb re-called the PCR reads through MiXCR, storing one row per CDR3 protein. The data hold approximately 630,000 distinct CDR3 sequences, with approximately 24% observed a single time. CDR1 is SGHVS, CDR2 FQNEAQ, per germline. The CDR3 is 15 residues long. V was trimmed by 1 base and J by 2 bases, leaving 10 bases between them. In this sample, this clonotype turned up many times. The chain carries TRBV7-8 and TRBJ2-3; no clear D gene. This sequence was found in a human donor in good health. Some libraries in this study had Jurkat cell RNA spiked in. The sequencing sample was made of naive CD8+ T cells from blood, with Jurkat cell RNA spiked in. Subset: FACS-sorted CD8+CD4-CCR7+CD45RA+ naive T cells. CDR3 residues: CASSLGQGNTDTQYF. The CDR3 DNA follows: TGTGCCAGCAGCTTAGGTCAAGGAAACACAGATACGCAGTATTTT.